This passage covers 27 T cell receptor beta chains from one sample sequenced in a study of blood T cells in healthy people across ages. Through a sample-barcoded 5' primer and a J-beta primer mix, a second PCR was run for roughly 6 to 11 cycles. TCRdb reanalysed the 5' RACE reads using MiXCR and keeps one entry per CDR3 protein. This table has hundreds of thousands of distinct CDR3 sequences, more than 40% appearing once. The sample taken for sequencing was blood. The receptors here all came from a man in his sixties in good health.

The chain uses TRBV12-3 or TRBV12-4 and TRBJ2-5, with a weak D call TRBD1 (6 bases). The CDR3 runs 16 residues. V dropped 6 bases and J dropped 11 bases, with 28 bases sitting between them. For the CDR3, the DNA is TGTGCCAGCAGCACCACTACGACAGGCCCCTACAATGAGCAGTACTTC. Translated: CASSTTTTGPYNEQYF.

This clonotype has a handful of counts. V usage is TRBV6-1 and J usage is TRBJ1-1; D is uncertain. The CDR3 spans 14 residues. CDR1 and CDR2 (germline): MNHNS, SASEGT. V gave up 10 bases and J gave up 1 base, with 16 bases separating them. This CDR3 is CATRRTGKNTEAFF. The DNA of the CDR3 is TGTGCCACCAGACGGACGGGAAAGAACACTGAAGCTTTCTTT.

This sequence joins TRBV27 and TRBJ2-7, with D tentatively TRBD2 (6 bases). This CDR3 region has 14 residues. Germline V gene sequence: CDR1 MNHEY, CDR2 SMNVEV (reference sequence). V lost 4 bases to trimming and J lost 6 bases, with 16 bases between them. The CDR3 DNA reads TGTGCCAGCAGTTCGAGCGGGCCCCGCCGCGAGCAGTACTTC. Translation gives CASSSSGPRREQYF.

This clonotype was seen repeatedly, ten times or more. This rearrangement joins TRBV7-8 to TRBJ2-7; 10 bases are a match to TRBD1. The CDR3 loop spans 15 amino acids. V shed 3 bases and J 1 base; nucleotides not matched to a gene: 3. Germline CDR1 SGHVS, CDR2 FQNEAQ. For the CDR3, the DNA is TGTGCCAGCAGCTTGAGGACAGGGGGTTCCTACGAGCAGTACTTC. This gives the protein CASSLRTGGSYEQYF.

This chain links TRBV5-1 with TRBJ1-5; no clear D. Per the germline V gene, CDR1 is SGHRS and CDR2 is YFSETQ. The CDR3 length is 14 residues. V was pared by 4 bases and J by 0 bases, with 8 bases between. CDR3 residues: CASSRMDSNQPQHF. The CDR3 coding sequence is TGCGCCAGCAGCAGGATGGATAGCAATCAGCCCCAGCATTTT.

This chain connects TRBV6-5 to TRBJ2-1; D remains unclear. The CDR3 sequence is 15 residues long. V was clipped by 4 bases and J by 2 bases, with 12 bases between them. Germline V gene data show CDR1 as MNHEY and CDR2 as SVGAGI. CDR3 coding DNA: TGTGCCAGCAGTTCCATAGGTGGCGCCTACAATGAGCAGTTCTTC. This gives the protein CASSSIGGAYNEQFF.

This sequence joins TRBV3-1 and TRBJ2-1, with 7 bases fitting TRBD2. Germline CDR1 is LGHDT and CDR2 is YNNKEL (reference sequence). The CDR3 is made up of 13 amino acids. Trimming took 0 bases from V and 9 from J; bases not matched to a gene: 2. CDR3: CASSQDTGGEQFF. CDR3 DNA sequence: TGTGCCAGCAGCCAAGATACGGGGGGTGAGCAGTTCTTC.

V gene TRBV7-2 combines with J gene TRBJ1-1, with D possibly matching TRBD1 (5 bases). The CDR3 contains 12 residues. V was shortened by 4 bases and J by 9 bases, with 12 bases between the two germline ends. Germline lookup yields CDR1 SGHTA and CDR2 FQGNSA. Here the CDR3 reads CASSSPGRKAFF. DNA for the CDR3: TGTGCCAGCAGCTCGCCGGGACGTAAAGCTTTCTTT. Filled out from reference TRBV7-2 and TRBJ1-1, the complete variable domain reads GAGVSQSPSNKVTEKGKDVELRCDPISGHTALYWYRQSLGQGLEFLIYFQGNSAPDKSGLPSDRFSAERTGGSVSTLTIQRTQQEDSAVYLCASSSPGRKAFFGQGTRLTVV.

The rearrangement joins TRBV20-1 to TRBJ2-3, with TRBD2 as a possible D gene (6 bases). The V end was cut by 0 bases, the J end by 9 bases, with 7 bases between. The CDR3 is 11 residues long. Germline V lookup: CDR1 DFQATT, CDR2 SNEGSKA (reference sequence). The CDR3, as DNA: TGCAGTGCTAGAGATCGGGGGACGCAGTATTTT. Translated: CSARDRGTQYF.

The chain employs TRBV5-1 and TRBJ1-6; no firm D call. The length of the CDR3 is 15 residues. CDR1 SGHRS and CDR2 YFSETQ come from the germline V gene. The V end lost 0 bases, the J end lost 7 bases, and 11 bases lay between the germline ends. The CDR3: CASSLGYSRNSPLHF. CDR3 in DNA: TGCGCCAGCAGCTTGGGTTACAGCCGCAATTCACCCCTCCACTTT. The variable domain in full, completed from reference TRBV5-1 and TRBJ1-6, reads KAGVTQTPRYLIKTRGQQVTLSCSPISGHRSVSWYQQTPGQGLQFLFEYFSETQRNKGNFPGRFSGRQFSNSRSEMNVSTLELGDSALYLCASSLGYSRNSPLHFGNGTRLTVT.

This clonotype was seen just once. The rearrangement links TRBV14 to TRBJ2-1; tentatively, D is TRBD2 (6 bases). The J call may be mistaken, given a closer DNA end match to TRBJ2-7. The germline V gene encodes CDR1 SGHDN and CDR2 FVKESK. This CDR3 is built from 16 residues. CDR3 DNA sequence: TGTGCCAGCACCAGATCCGGAGGGGACGCGGGCAATGAGCAGTACTTC. This codes for CASTRSGGDAGNEQYF.

A note on this clonotype: Germline and junction disagree at one end, which may indicate a read error. The chain recombines TRBV4-3 with TRBJ2-2, with 7 bases aligning to TRBD1. Germline assignment: CDR1 LGHNA and CDR2 YSLEER. This CDR3 is built from 18 residues. CDR3 DNA sequence: TGCGCCAGTAGCCAAGGGGGCCCATCCAGCTTTTACACCGGGGAGCTGTTTTTT. Residues: CASSQGGPSSFYTGELFF.

J is TRBJ2-5 and V is TRBV4-3; the match to TRBD2 covers 10 bases. This CDR3 is 20 amino acids long. The J segment lost 0 bases and the V segment lost 1 base, leaving 14 bases of the junction unmatched. Germline V lookup: CDR1 LGHNA, CDR2 YSLEER. CDR3 loop: CASSQVFTLAGTSDQETQYF. CDR3 coding DNA: TGCGCCAGCAGCCAAGTCTTCACCCTCGCCGGGACTAGCGACCAAGAGACCCAGTACTTC.

This chain connects TRBV20-1 to TRBJ1-6; 7 bases align to TRBD1. Germline V gives CDR1 DFQATT, CDR2 SNEGSKA (reference sequence). Trimming removed 3 bases from V and 10 bases from J; junction bases left unmatched: 12. The CDR3 is 15 residues long. The CDR3 loop reads CSASRTGAHGSPLHF. CDR3 coding DNA: TGCAGTGCTAGTCGGACAGGTGCCCATGGATCACCCCTCCACTTT.

The chain has TRBV7-2 and TRBJ1-2; D is uncertain. The germline V gene encodes CDR1 SGHTA and CDR2 FQGNSA. With 1 base removed from V and 4 bases from J, the gap between germline ends came to 13 bases. The length of the CDR3 is 15 residues. The CDR3 coding sequence is TGTGCCAGCAGCTTAGAGCCAGGAATCGGCTATGGCTACACCTTC. Encoded protein: CASSLEPGIGYGYTF.

This chain uses TRBV10-2 with TRBJ2-7; TRBD2 matches 14 bases. CDR3 length: 18 residues. J lost 0 bases, V lost 6 bases, and 10 bases had no gene match. CDR1 WSHSY and CDR2 SAAADI come from the germline V gene. The CDR3 nucleotides are TGCGCCAGCAGGCCCGGACTAGCGGGGGGTCGCAGCTCCTACGAGCAGTACTTC. Translated, it gives CASRPGLAGGRSSYEQYF.

The rearrangement links TRBV6-5 to TRBJ2-1; 7 bases match TRBD2. J was trimmed by 2 bases and V by 0 bases; bases with no gene match: 10. Per the germline V gene, CDR1 is MNHEY and CDR2 is SVGAGI. This CDR3 contains 18 residues. This CDR3 is CASSYSRRGGIPYNEQFF. CDR3 in DNA: TGTGCCAGCAGTTACTCGAGAAGGGGAGGGATCCCCTACAATGAGCAGTTCTTC.

The rearrangement links TRBV28 to TRBJ1-2; D gene uncertain. CDR1 and CDR2 from the germline V gene are MDHEN and SYDVKM. The length of the CDR3 is 15 residues. Trimming left V 2 bases short and J 0 bases short, with 10 bases between. CDR3 DNA: TGTGCCAGCAGTTTAACCACTACAACTAACTATGGCTACACCTTC. This translates into CASSLTTTTNYGYTF.

This clonotype has a single count. J is TRBJ2-2 and V is TRBV7-2; D is perhaps TRBD1 (6 bases). CDR1 is SGHTA and CDR2 is FQGNSA in the germline V gene. The CDR3 spans 15 residues. Trimming stripped 2 bases from V and 1 base from J, with 8 bases between. For the CDR3, the DNA is TGTGCCAGCAGCTTATACAGGGAGAACACCGGGGAGCTGTTTTTT. This translates into CASSLYRENTGELFF. Drawing the rest from reference TRBV7-2 and TRBJ2-2, the complete variable domain is GAGVSQSPSNKVTEKGKDVELRCDPISGHTALYWYRQSLGQGLEFLIYFQGNSAPDKSGLPSDRFSAERTGGSVSTLTIQRTQQEDSAVYLCASSLYRENTGELFFGEGSRLTVL.

This clonotype was counted a few times. V gene TRBV7-9 combines with J gene TRBJ1-6, with TRBD1 as a possible D gene (6 bases). Germline V lookup: CDR1 SEHNR, CDR2 FQNEAQ (reference sequence). V lost 2 bases and J lost 7, with 9 bases in between. This CDR3 has 14 residues. The CDR3 sequence is CASSLSGDNSPLHF. The DNA for the CDR3 is TGTGCCAGCAGCTTATCAGGGGACAATTCACCCCTCCACTTT.

The V call is TRBV20-1, the J call TRBJ1-2, with a weak D call TRBD1 (5 bases). V was pared by 5 bases and J by 4 bases, with 20 bases between. There are 15 residues in the CDR3. Per the germline V gene, CDR1 is DFQATT and CDR2 is SNEGSKA (reference sequence). In nucleotides, the CDR3 is TGCAGTGCTGGCAATTTCGGGGGTCAAGCCTATGGCTACACCTTC. Its translation is CSAGNFGGQAYGYTF.

This clonotype showed up just a few times. The chain has TRBV27 and TRBJ2-7; the D gene is possibly TRBD1 (6 bases). CDR3 length: 16 amino acids. From germline, CDR1 is MNHEY and CDR2 SMNVEV (reference sequence). The germline V and J ends were trimmed by 5 bases and 2 bases, with 19 bases remaining between them. CDR3 DNA sequence: TGTGCCAGCAGTACAACAGGGTTGGGGAGCCCCTACGAGCAGTACTTC. Its translation: CASSTTGLGSPYEQYF.

As to this clonotype: Possible read error: a much larger clone is one base away. This sequence joins TRBV6-1 and TRBJ2-1, with D possibly being TRBD1 or TRBD2 (5 bases each). With the DNA end fitting TRBJ2-7 better, the J assignment may be wrong. This CDR3 spans 14 amino acids. Germline V lookup: CDR1 MNHNS, CDR2 SASEGT. Here the CDR3 reads CASSPGSSYNEQYF. In DNA form, the CDR3 reads TGTGCCAGCAGTCCAGGGAGCTCCTACAATGAGCAGTACTTC.

The chain couples TRBV6-2 or TRBV6-3 to TRBJ2-1; 9 bases are shared with TRBD1. Germline CDR1 and CDR2: MNHEY and SVGEGT. The J segment lost 0 bases and the V segment lost 6 bases, leaving 12 bases of the junction unmatched. This CDR3 has 18 residues. The CDR3 DNA sequence: TGTGCCAGCAGCCATCCCCAGGACAGGGGTAGCTCCTACAATGAGCAGTTCTTC. Its protein product is CASSHPQDRGSSYNEQFF.

The chain recombines TRBV2 with TRBJ1-1; D is undetermined. Germline values: CDR1 SNHLY, CDR2 FYNNEI. This CDR3 comprises 14 residues. V was trimmed by 9 bases and J by 1 base, leaving 15 bases between them. The CDR3 reads CASCLKLKNTEAFF. CDR3 in DNA: TGTGCCAGTTGTTTGAAATTGAAGAACACTGAAGCTTTCTTT.

Turning to this clonotype: The junction differs from germline at one of its ends, possibly a read error. V is TRBV12-3 or TRBV12-4 and J is TRBJ1-5; the D is unclear. The CDR3 spans 12 residues. The CDR3 protein is CASGLMDQPQHF. DNA of the CDR3: TGTGCCAGCGGTTTAATGGATCAGCCCCAGCATTTT.

The gene calls are TRBV12-3 or TRBV12-4 and TRBJ2-4; D may correspond to TRBD1 or TRBD2 (5 bases each). V lost 6 bases and J lost 1, with 10 bases in between. This CDR3 comprises 14 residues. CDR3 residues: CASSYEGAKNIQYF. The CDR3 region has the DNA TGTGCCAGCAGCTATGAGGGGGCCAAAAACATTCAGTACTTC.